These 4 T cell receptor beta chains were all obtained from the same sample, sequenced in a study of identical twins. Each CDR3 protein gets one entry after TCRdb re-called the 5' RACE reads with MiXCR. The sample records 650,000 to 750,000 distinct CDR3 sequences, 20% to 25% being singletons. These sequences were also reported in another study, on T cells expressing NK-cell markers.

Material for sequencing was PBMCs. Every receptor here comes from a young woman in good health.

This clonotype appeared a few times. The V and J genes are TRBV4-3 and TRBJ1-1; possible D gene TRBD1, 5 bases. This CDR3 contains 13 residues. V was pared by 5 bases and J by 4 bases, with 11 bases between. Germline assignment: CDR1 LGHNA and CDR2 YSLEER. The DNA for the CDR3 is TGCGCCAGCAGCTATCAGGGTGGCACTGAAGCTTTCTTT. Protein: CASSYQGGTEAFF.

The chain joins TRBV29-1 to TRBJ2-5; D unresolved. Germline CDR1 reads SQVTM; CDR2 reads ANQGSEA. Trimming left V 3 bases short and J 4 bases short, with 18 bases between. The CDR3 consists of 15 residues. The CDR3 loop reads CSVETTLGIIETQYF. The CDR3 DNA is TGCAGCGTTGAGACGACTCTAGGGATTATAGAGACCCAGTACTTC.

This clonotype was seen more than once but under ten times. This chain uses TRBV29-1 with TRBJ1-1; D is unresolved. CDR1 SQVTM and CDR2 ANQGSEA come from the germline V gene. CDR3 length equals 13 residues. V dropped 5 bases and J dropped 0 bases, with 10 bases sitting between them. The CDR3 spells CSVHSSVNTEAFF. The DNA of the CDR3 is TGCAGCGTTCACAGCTCCGTGAACACTGAAGCTTTCTTT.

This clonotype occurred a few times. This CDR3 reads CASSLTGGYTGELFF. The CDR3 DNA is TGCGCCAGCAGCTTGACAGGGGGCTACACCGGGGAGCTGTTTTTT. This chain links TRBV5-1 with TRBJ2-2; 9 bases are shared with TRBD1. The germline CDR1 and CDR2 sequences are SGHRS and YFSETQ. Unmatched junction bases numbered 1, after V lost 1 base and J lost 3 bases. The CDR3 extends over 15 amino acids.